The 11 T cell receptor beta chains below come from one sample, sequenced in a study of PD-1 blockade in classical Hodgkin lymphoma. Time point reported: cycle 4 day 1 (C4D1), after more than five weeks of nivolumab. Every patient experienced relapse after autologous stem cell transplantation, and brentuximab vedotin exposure varied. The data were produced by immunoSEQ multiplex PCR, yet TCRdb's version contains in-frame clones alone and is incomplete. Among tens of thousands of clones listed, roughly 90% were seen once. This specimen consisted of peripheral blood mononuclear cells (PBMCs), obtained before the fourth cycle of nivolumab. Receptors were obtained from a human donor with classical Hodgkin lymphoma.

The J gene is TRBJ2-7, the V gene TRBV4-2; no clear D gene. With 6 bases removed from V and 4 bases from J, the gap between germline ends came to 19 bases. The CDR3 runs 15 residues. Germline CDR1 is LGHNA and CDR2 is YNFKEQ. CDR3 protein: CASRRIGGSSYEQYF. For the CDR3, the DNA is TGTGCCAGCAGGCGCATCGGTGGGTCCTCTTACGAGCAGTACTTC.

This clone came up once. The chain combines TRBV21-1 with TRBJ2-1. TRBV21-1 is labeled a pseudogene. The CDR3 spans 19 residues. CDR3 nucleotide sequence: TGTGCCAGCAGCAGCTGTGGGGTCCCGGACCAGCCGTCCTACAATGAGCAGTTCTTC. It is translated as CASSSCGVPDQPSYNEQFF.

This clone has more than one count but fewer than ten. The chain uses TRBV18 and TRBJ2-7, with D possibly being TRBD1 (6 bases). Looked up from germline, CDR1 is KGHSH and CDR2 is LQKENI. V lost 2 bases and J lost 0, with 20 bases in between. There are 18 residues in the CDR3. CDR3 DNA: TGTGCCAGCTCACCAGTTCGGGGACAACCATCTTCCTCCTACGAGCAGTACTTC. It codes for CASSPVRGQPSSSYEQYF.

This chain links TRBV4-2 with TRBJ1-5, with 9 bases fitting TRBD1. V dropped 0 bases and J dropped 3; count of bases not matched to a gene: 3. Germline assignment: CDR1 LGHNA and CDR2 YNFKEQ. There are 16 residues in the CDR3. CDR3 sequence: CASSQDDRGTNQPQHF. The CDR3 nucleotides are TGTGCCAGCAGCCAAGATGACAGGGGGACCAATCAGCCCCAGCATTTT.

About this clone: Germline and junction disagree at one end, which may indicate a read error. This chain joins TRBV6-1 and TRBJ1-3, with D tentatively TRBD1 (6 bases). Germline CDR1 reads MNHNS; CDR2 reads SASEGT. The CDR3 spans 17 residues. The CDR3 sequence is CAISESVRGPSGNTIYF. CDR3 sequence (DNA): TGTGCCATCAGTGAGTCGGTCAGGGGCCCCTCTGGAAACACCATATATTTT.

This chain joins TRBV27 and TRBJ2-7; the match to TRBD1 covers 8 bases. This CDR3 is 14 amino acids long. V dropped 4 bases and J dropped 6; count of bases not matched to a gene: 8. The germline gives CDR1 MNHEY, CDR2 SMNVEV (reference sequence). CDR3 DNA: TGTGCCAGCAGTTCTTATCAGGGGGCTGGCGAGCAGTACTTC. Its translation: CASSSYQGAGEQYF.

The chain combines TRBV7-3 with TRBJ2-6, with 7 bases matching TRBD1. CDR1 is SGHTA and CDR2 is FQGTGA in the germline V gene. J gave up 0 bases and V 2 bases, and 7 bases lay outside the gene matches. This CDR3 has 18 amino acids. The CDR3 here is CASSLSRDSLSGANVLTF. The CDR3 region has the DNA TGTGCCAGCAGCTTATCACGGGACAGCCTCTCTGGGGCCAACGTCCTGACTTTC.

V usage is TRBV7-2 and J usage is TRBJ2-7; tentatively, D is TRBD1 (5 bases). The CDR3 has 14 amino acids. CDR1 SGHTA and CDR2 FQGNSA come from the germline V gene. Trimming took off 6 bases at V and 3 bases at J, with 15 bases between the two ends. The CDR3 sequence: CASRRTGPDYEQYF. The CDR3 nucleotides read TGTGCCAGCAGGCGTACAGGACCCGACTACGAGCAGTACTTC.

V is TRBV10-3 and J is TRBJ2-3; 10 bases line up with TRBD2. CDR3 size: 16 residues. The germline gives CDR1 ENHRY, CDR2 SYGVKD. J lost 4 bases, V lost 2 bases, and 6 bases had no gene match. CDR3 sequence: CAISERASGGSDTQYF. The CDR3 DNA reads as TGTGCCATCAGTGAGAGGGCTAGCGGGGGATCAGATACGCAGTATTTT.

V usage is TRBV7-2 and J usage is TRBJ2-1; 7 nucleotides align to TRBD2. Germline values: CDR1 SGHTA, CDR2 FQGNSA. The CDR3 extends over 12 amino acids. For the CDR3, the DNA is TGTGCGCGGGAGTCATCCTACAATGAGCAGTTCTTC. It encodes CARESSYNEQFF.

The chain recombines TRBV19 with TRBJ2-1; perhaps TRBD2 as D (5 bases). CDR1 is LNHDA, CDR2 SQIVND, per germline (reference sequence). The CDR3 sequence is 15 residues long. Trimming left V 1 base short and J 7 bases short, with 14 bases between. The CDR3 DNA sequence: TGTGCCAGTAGTATAGTAGTGGGAGAGAGGAATGAGCAGTTCTTC. Residues: CASSIVVGERNEQFF.